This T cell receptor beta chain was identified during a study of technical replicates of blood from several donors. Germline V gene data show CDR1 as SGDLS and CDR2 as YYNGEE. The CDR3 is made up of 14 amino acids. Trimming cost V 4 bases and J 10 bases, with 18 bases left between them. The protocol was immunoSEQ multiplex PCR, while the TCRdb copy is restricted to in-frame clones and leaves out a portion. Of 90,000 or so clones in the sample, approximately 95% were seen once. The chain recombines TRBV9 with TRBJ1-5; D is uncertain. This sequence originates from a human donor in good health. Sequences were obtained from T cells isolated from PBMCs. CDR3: CASSPDLTIGPQHF. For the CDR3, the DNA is TGTGCCAGCAGCCCTGACTTAACAATAGGTCCCCAGCATTTT. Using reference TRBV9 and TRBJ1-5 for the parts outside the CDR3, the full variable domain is DSGVTQTPKHLITATGQRVTLRCSPRSGDLSVYWYQQSLDQGLQFLIQYYNGEERAKGNILERFSAQQFPDLHSELNLSSLELGDSALYFCASSPDLTIGPQHFGDGTRLSIL.